This T cell receptor beta chain was found in a study of blood T cell repertoires in COVID-19. Study in general: Samples representing acute and convalescent COVID-19 were sourced from the United States, Italy and Spain. Sample material is recorded as cDNA or gDNA derived from T cells, B-cell-depleted T cells, or PBMCs.

The germline CDR1 and CDR2 sequences are SGHDT and YYEEEE. This CDR3 is built from 14 residues. Regarding this clone: The junction differs from germline at one of its ends, possibly a read error.

Methods used by the authors: By means of reference gene primer amplification, nucleated cell counts were estimated. The assay was immunoSEQ multiplex PCR, and TCRdb's table has in-frame clones only and misses some. V and J calls and clone size are as listed in that table; D and trimming were resolved from the DNA. The table shows roughly 130,000 clones, with more than 70% occurring only once. The chain carries TRBV5-6 and TRBJ1-1; D gene unclear. This clonotype originated in a woman aged 25 to 39 who had recovered from COVID-19. Sequenced: peripheral blood. CDR3 coding DNA: TGTGCCAGCAGTTTGGACGGGGAAGTTAGCGGAGCTTTCTTT. Protein: CASSLDGEVSGAFF.